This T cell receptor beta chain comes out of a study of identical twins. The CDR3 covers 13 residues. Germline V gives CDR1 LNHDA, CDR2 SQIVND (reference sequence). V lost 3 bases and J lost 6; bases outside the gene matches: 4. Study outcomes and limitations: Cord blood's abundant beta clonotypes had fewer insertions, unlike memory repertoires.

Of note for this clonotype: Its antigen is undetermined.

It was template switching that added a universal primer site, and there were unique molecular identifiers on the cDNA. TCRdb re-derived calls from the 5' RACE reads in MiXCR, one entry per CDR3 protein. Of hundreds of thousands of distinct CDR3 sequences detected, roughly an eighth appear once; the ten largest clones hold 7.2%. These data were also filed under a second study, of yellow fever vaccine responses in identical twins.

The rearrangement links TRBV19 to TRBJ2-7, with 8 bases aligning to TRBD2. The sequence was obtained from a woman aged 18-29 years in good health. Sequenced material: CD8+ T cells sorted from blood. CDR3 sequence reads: CASSIGSGSEQYF. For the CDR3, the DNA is TGTGCCAGTAGTATCGGGAGCGGGAGCGAGCAGTACTTC. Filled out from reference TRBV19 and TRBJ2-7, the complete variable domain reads DGGITQSPKYLFRKEGQNVTLSCEQNLNHDAMYWYRQDPGQGLRLIYYSQIVNDFQKGDIAEGYSVSREKKESFPLTVTSAQKNPTAFYLCASSIGSGSEQYFGPGTRLTVT.